The rows below give T cell receptor beta chains drawn from one sample of a study of CD8 T cells in ankylosing spondylitis. TCRdb re-derived calls from the 5' RACE reads in MiXCR, one entry per CDR3 protein. This sample has around 99,000 distinct CDR3 sequences, with about 8.8% found just once. Sequenced material: blood, either unsorted or a sorted T cell fraction (not recorded which). Source of these receptors: a male donor with ankylosing spondylitis or in good health (not recorded which). CDR3s include the opening cysteine and the closing phenylalanine or tryptophan. D genes are given only for firm matches. Part of the rows lack a size; the others show once, few, many or a class for expanded clones.

abundance,j_gene,v_gene,d_gene,CDR3aa,CDR3nt
.,TRBJ2-2,TRBV4-2,TRBD1,CASSPAGGKGQGPLPGTGELFF,TGTGCCAGCAGCCCGGCGGGCGGGAAGGGACAGGGCCCACTGCCCGGCACCGGGGAGCTGTTTTTT
many,TRBJ2-1,TRBV11-3,.,CASSQLQQGEQFF,TGTGCCAGCAGCCAGCTTCAACAAGGTGAGCAGTTCTTC
few,TRBJ1-5,TRBV20-1,.,CSARPGMNQPQHF,TGCAGTGCTAGACCAGGGATGAATCAGCCCCAGCATTTT
many,TRBJ2-7,TRBV19,.,CASRGSRGTSYEQYF,TGTGCCAGTAGAGGGTCCAGGGGCACGTCGTACGAGCAGTACTTC
few,TRBJ2-7,TRBV3-1,TRBD2,CASSQDGGAYEQYF,TGTGCCAGCAGCCAAGATGGGGGGGCCTACGAGCAGTACTTC
many,TRBJ2-2,TRBV25-1,.,CASSPPGGGGGELFF,TGTGCCAGCAGTCCACCGGGAGGGGGCGGCGGGGAGCTGTTTTTT
many,TRBJ2-7,TRBV12-3/TRBV12-4,TRBD2,CASSRGVAYEQYF,TGTGCCAGCAGTCGGGGGGTGGCCTACGAGCAGTACTTC
.,TRBJ2-3,TRBV20-1,.,CSARDLSLAGASTDTQYF,TGCAGTGCTAGAGATCTGTCTCTTGCGGGGGCTAGCACAGATACGCAGTATTTT
many,TRBJ1-2,TRBV3-1,.,CASSQMSGYGYTF,TGTGCCAGCAGCCAGATGTCGGGATATGGCTACACCTTC
few,TRBJ2-1,TRBV4-1,TRBD2,CASSQRLAGGRYNEQFF,TGCGCCAGCAGCCAACGACTAGCGGGGGGGCGTTACAATGAGCAGTTCTTC
few,TRBJ1-6,TRBV11-2,.,CASSLNTGSYNSPLHF,TGTGCCAGCAGCTTAAACACAGGGTCCTATAATTCACCCCTCCACTTT
.,TRBJ2-1,TRBV6-6,.,CASSRDSYNEQFF,TGTGCCAGCAGTCGTGACTCCTACAATGAGCAGTTCTTC
many,TRBJ2-7,TRBV10-3,TRBD2,CAISIAGTSAYEQYF,TGTGCCATCAGTATCGCCGGGACTAGCGCATACGAGCAGTACTTC
many,TRBJ2-5,TRBV6-4,.,CASSDRADGETQYF,TGTGCCAGCAGTGACAGAGCCGATGGAGAGACCCAGTACTTC
many,TRBJ2-1,TRBV11-2,TRBD2,CASSTTGTSGGSSSYNEQFF,TGTGCCAGCAGCACAACCGGGACTAGCGGGGGGTCGAGCTCCTACAATGAGCAGTTCTTC
many,TRBJ2-5,TRBV7-7,TRBD2,CASSLAGGLQETQYF,TGTGCTAGCAGCCTAGCGGGGGGATTACAAGAGACCCAGTACTTC
many,TRBJ1-1,TRBV3-1,TRBD1,CASSSRTGVDTEAFF,TGTGCCAGCAGCTCCCGGACAGGGGTGGACACTGAAGCTTTCTTT
.,TRBJ2-3,TRBV7-2,TRBD2,CASQGLAGGPLTDTQYF,TGTGCCTCACAAGGACTAGCGGGGGGTCCCCTCACAGATACGCAGTATTTT
many,TRBJ2-1,TRBV3-1,.,CASSQQLGTGGEQFF,TGTGCCAGCAGCCAACAGCTGGGAACAGGCGGTGAGCAGTTCTTC
many,TRBJ2-7,TRBV5-1,.,CASSLVVQPYEQYF,TGCGCCAGCAGCTTGGTAGTACAGCCCTACGAGCAGTACTTC
many,TRBJ2-1,TRBV4-2,TRBD2,CASSQASGGDYNEQFF,TGTGCCAGCAGCCAAGCTAGCGGGGGGGACTACAATGAGCAGTTCTTC
few,TRBJ2-2,TRBV5-6,TRBD1,CASSLDRGTAGELFF,TGTGCCAGCAGCTTGGACAGGGGGACGGCCGGGGAGCTGTTTTTT
.,TRBJ1-1,TRBV5-1,.,CASSEQGRNTEAFF,TGCGCCAGCAGCGAACAGGGCCGGAACACTGAAGCTTTCTTT